This TCR beta chain was sequenced in a study of glioma-infiltrating T cells. Study-wide results and caveats: Tissue and blood shared very few CDR3 sequences. Tissue-blood divergence was below expectation in non-neoplastic patients, above in gliomas.

TCR alpha and beta CDR3 regions were amplified from RNA using iRepertoire nested multiplex PCR. Tissue mRNA or PBMC total RNA, about 95-450 ng, went into one-step reverse transcription and amplification. Via MiXCR, TCRdb re-called the multiplex PCR reads, giving one row per CDR3 protein. The sample consists of under 200,000 distinct CDR3 sequences, more than 35% of them appearing once. In the case of this clonotype: Its antigen is unknown. A much larger clone sits a single nucleotide away, making a read error possible.

The CDR3 is made up of 11 amino acids. CDR1 is MDHEN and CDR2 is SYDVKM in the germline V gene. The chain joins TRBV28 to TRBJ1-4; the D gene is possibly TRBD1 (5 bases). Sequencing used glioma tissue, nonneoplastic brain tissue, or PBMCs (not recorded which). The clonotype originates from a human donor with low-grade glioma or glioblastoma, undergoing nonglioma brain surgery, or in good health (not recorded which). CDR3 protein: CATQGDEKLLF. DNA for the CDR3: TGTGCCACCCAAGGGGATGAAAAACTGCTTTTT.